The sequence of this T cell receptor (beta chain) was determined in a study of PD-1 blockade in mismatch repair-deficient tumors. General study results and limits: After pembrolizumab, tumor-resident clones rose rapidly, then generally contracted before radiologic responses.

Turning to this clone: Its antigen is not identified.

With V trimmed by 3 bases and J by 1 base, 4 bases remained unmatched. This CDR3 has 16 residues. Germline V gene sequence: CDR1 LNHNV, CDR2 YYDKDF (reference sequence). The method was immunoSEQ multiplex PCR; TCRdb's version includes in-frame clones alone and lacks a portion of them. The table records about 100,000 clones, over 75% of them present only once. Sequencing was performed on peripheral blood, taken approximately 35 weeks after starting pembrolizumab. The TCR originated in an adult with mismatch repair-deficient cancer. The gene calls are TRBV15 and TRBJ2-1, with 9 bases that match TRBD2. CDR3 loop: CATSSTTSGSYNEQFF. The DNA of the CDR3 is TGTGCCACCAGCAGTACAACTAGCGGGTCCTACAATGAGCAGTTCTTC.